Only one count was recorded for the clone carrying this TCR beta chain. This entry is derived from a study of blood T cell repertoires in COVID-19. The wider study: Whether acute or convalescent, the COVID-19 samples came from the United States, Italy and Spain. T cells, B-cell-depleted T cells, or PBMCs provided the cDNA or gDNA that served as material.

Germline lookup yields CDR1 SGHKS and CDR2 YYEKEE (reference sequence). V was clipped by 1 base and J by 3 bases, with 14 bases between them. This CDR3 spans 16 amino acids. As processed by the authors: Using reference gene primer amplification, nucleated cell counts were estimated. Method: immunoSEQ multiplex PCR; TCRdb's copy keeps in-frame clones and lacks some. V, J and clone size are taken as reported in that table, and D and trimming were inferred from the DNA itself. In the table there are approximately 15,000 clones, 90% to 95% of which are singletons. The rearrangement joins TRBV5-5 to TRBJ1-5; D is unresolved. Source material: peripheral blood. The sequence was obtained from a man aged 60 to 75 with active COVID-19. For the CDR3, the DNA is TGTGCCAGCAGCTTGCGAGCCGACGGGTCCAATCAGCCCCAGCATTTT. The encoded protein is CASSLRADGSNQPQHF.